The clone carrying this TCR beta chain appeared once. The sample originates from a study of blood T cell repertoires in COVID-19. The wider study: The United States, Italy and Spain were the sources of the acute and convalescent COVID-19 samples.

Germline loops: CDR1 SGHRS, CDR2 YFSETQ. The CDR3 has 13 amino acids. V lost 4 bases to trimming and J lost 5 bases, with 12 bases between them. Up to 2 weeks before entering the study, exposed participants had met a COVID-19 case. Assay used: immunoSEQ multiplex PCR; TCRdb lists only in-frame clones, some missing. The table lists a few hundred thousand clones, around 91% of them singletons. V gene TRBV5-1 combines with J gene TRBJ1-2; maybe TRBD1 (6 bases). Source material: PBMCs or T cells enriched from blood (not recorded which). This clonotype was sampled from a man aged 25 to 45 who had been exposed to COVID-19. The CDR3 bases are TGCGCCAGCAGCCTGGACAGTTCGTATGGCTACACCTTC. It codes for CASSLDSSYGYTF.